The sequence of this T cell receptor beta chain was determined in a study of T cells in localized non-small cell lung cancer. Findings and caveats of the study: Uninvolved nearby lung showed the greatest T cell clonality, exceeding that found in tumor.

This clone was picked up a small number of times. The antigen remains unidentified. V was pared by 5 bases and J by 9 bases, with 14 bases between. This CDR3 has 13 amino acids. Germline CDR1 and CDR2: SGHNT and YENEEA. Sequenced by immunoSEQ multiplex PCR; TCRdb stores in-frame clones only, minus some. The data show about 24,000 clones, around 86% seen once. V usage is TRBV11-3 and J usage is TRBJ2-1, with D perhaps TRBD1 or TRBD2 (7 bases each). The clonotype comes from a male donor at least 60 years old with stage II squamous cell lung carcinoma. The material sequenced was peripheral blood, taken before any cancer treatment. The CDR3 DNA reads as TGTGCCAGCAGCCAGGGGGGGGCAGGTGAGCAGTTCTTC. This codes for CASSQGGAGEQFF.